This T cell receptor beta chain comes out of a study of OX40 agonist ivuxolimab in advanced cancers. Study in general: Participants averaged about 60 years of age (range about 23 to 90) and were less than 85% male. In three patients, partial responses were observed, one with hepatocellular carcinoma and two with cutaneous melanoma.

V gave up 1 base and J gave up 11 bases, with 14 bases separating them. Germline V CDR1 and CDR2: SGHNT, YENEEA. The CDR3 runs 13 residues. A note on this clone: The antigen is not known.

Sequencing was performed with immunoSEQ multiplex PCR; in TCRdb, only in-frame clones are kept and a portion is missing. The sample holds tens of thousands of clones, 80% to 90% seen once. Findings and limits, study-wide: Averaging showed that CD8+ T cells had more expanded clones than CD4+ did. Dose levels from 0.1 to 3.0 mg/kg saw CD4+ and CD8+ blood T cells expand clonally by week 6.

The sequence derives from an adult with an advanced solid tumor such as melanoma, head and neck, liver or kidney cancer. The sequenced sample was CD4+ or CD8+ T cells sorted from blood, obtained in a trial of the OX40 agonist ivuxolimab. V usage is TRBV11-3 and J usage is TRBJ1-1; D may be TRBD1 (5 bases). Written as DNA, the CDR3 is TGTGCCAGCAGCTTAGTATCGACTGGGGCGGCTTTCTTT. Translated, it gives CASSLVSTGAAFF. Combining the CDR3 with reference TRBV11-3 and TRBJ1-1 gives the whole variable domain EAGVVQSPRYKIIEKKQPVAFWCNPISGHNTLYWYLQNLGQGPELLIRYENEEAVDDSQLPKDRFSAERLKGVDSTLKIQPAELGDSAVYLCASSLVSTGAAFFGQGTRLTVV.